This T cell receptor (beta chain) stems from a study of blood T cells in healthy people across ages. This CDR3 region has 12 residues. Then a second PCR, running roughly 7 to 11 cycles, was carried out with a sample-barcoded 5' primer and a J-beta primer mix. MiXCR, applied by TCRdb to the 5' RACE reads, yields one record per CDR3 protein. The table records about 1.4 million distinct CDR3 sequences, approximately 59% of them present only once. Study-level points and caveats: A roughly linear fall in TCR beta diversity per million T cells was seen with increasing age.

This clonotype occurred a few times. Its matching antigen is unknown. This sequence joins TRBV12-3 or TRBV12-4 and TRBJ2-4; D call uncertain. The J call could be wrong; TRBJ2-7 is a better fit for the DNA end. The receptor's source is a man younger than 35 in good health. Input material: blood. In DNA form, the CDR3 reads TGTGCCAGCGGTATAGCACCCTACGAGCAGTACTTC. Its translation is CASGIAPYEQYF.